The 8 T cell receptor beta chains presented below share a single source sample, sequenced in a study of blood T cells in healthy people across ages. For the second PCR, which ran for about 7 to 12 cycles, a sample-barcoded 5' primer and a J-beta primer mix were used. TCRdb used MiXCR to reprocess the 5' RACE reads, holding one entry per CDR3 protein. This table has 1.4 million to 1.5 million distinct CDR3 sequences, approximately 38% appearing once. Sequences were obtained from blood. All receptors come from a woman under 30 in good health.

The genes are TRBV20-1 and TRBJ2-3, with 11 bases that match TRBD2. The CDR3 sequence is 14 residues long. Trimming removed 7 bases from V and 6 bases from J; junction bases left unmatched: 9. CDR1 is DFQATT and CDR2 is SNEGSKA in the germline V gene (reference sequence). The CDR3 coding sequence is TGCAGTGTTAGCGGGAGGGCCGAGGGGGATACGCAGTATTTT. Translation: CSVSGRAEGDTQYF.

This chain links TRBV20-1 with TRBJ2-1; 7 bases match TRBD2. The CDR3 sequence is 16 residues long. J was trimmed by 6 bases and V by 5 bases; bases with no gene match: 16. Germline V CDR1 and CDR2: DFQATT, SNEGSKA (reference sequence). CDR3 nucleotides: TGCAGTGCTGGGGCCGCCGGAGCGGGGAGGAGCAATGAGCAGTTCTTC. This codes for CSAGAAGAGRSNEQFF.

The chain links TRBV7-8 to TRBJ2-7; 8 nucleotides match TRBD1. The trim removed 2 bases at V and 2 bases at J, leaving 11 bases unmatched. The CDR3 spans 17 residues. Germline V gives CDR1 SGHVS, CDR2 FQNEAQ. The CDR3 bases are TGTGCCAGCAGCTTACGGGACAGGTACAACCCCCCCTACGAGCAGTACTTC. Protein sequence: CASSLRDRYNPPYEQYF. Filled out from reference TRBV7-8 and TRBJ2-7, the complete variable domain reads GAGVSQSPRYKVAKRGQDVALRCDPISGHVSLFWYQQALGQGPEFLTYFQNEAQLDKSGLPSDRFFAERPEGSVSTLKIQRTQQEDSAVYLCASSLRDRYNPPYEQYFGPGTRLTVT.

The rearrangement joins TRBV27 to TRBJ1-5, with D tentatively TRBD1 (6 bases). The V and J ends lost 5 bases and 6 bases respectively, with 14 bases between them. The germline CDR1 and CDR2 sequences are MNHEY and SMNVEV (reference sequence). The length of the CDR3 is 14 residues. The chain's CDR3 is CASSVGGGSQPQHF. CDR3 nucleotide sequence: TGTGCCAGCAGTGTAGGAGGGGGAAGTCAGCCCCAGCATTTT.

CDR3 sequence: CSARDRKREEQNEQYF. The CDR3 bases are TGCAGTGCTAGAGACCGGAAGCGGGAGGAGCAAAACGAGCAGTACTTC. This rearrangement joins TRBV20-1 to TRBJ2-7, with TRBD2 identical over 9 bases. Germline V gene sequence: CDR1 DFQATT, CDR2 SNEGSKA (reference sequence). CDR3 length: 16 amino acids. The V gene end was trimmed by 0 bases and the J gene end by 5 bases; junction bases not matched to a gene: 11.

The gene calls are TRBV12-3 or TRBV12-4 and TRBJ2-3, with 10 positions matching TRBD2. There are 14 residues in the CDR3. The CDR3 is CASGLAASTDTQYF. The CDR3 nucleotides are TGTGCTAGCGGACTAGCGGCTAGCACAGATACGCAGTATTTT.

This clonotype was recorded at least ten times. CDR3 in DNA: TGTGCCAGCAGTAGAAGTAACGAGCAGTACTTC. Its translation: CASSRSNEQYF. The rearrangement links TRBV12-3 or TRBV12-4 to TRBJ2-7; D ambiguous. The CDR3 is made up of 11 amino acids. Trimming removed 5 bases at V and 5 bases at J, with 7 bases between.

This chain joins TRBV20-1 and TRBJ2-7; the match to TRBD2 covers 14 bases. The trim removed 1 base at V and 4 bases at J, leaving 9 bases unmatched. CDR1 DFQATT and CDR2 SNEGSKA come from the germline V gene (reference sequence). The length of the CDR3 is 17 residues. The CDR3, as DNA: TGCAGTGCTAGAGGACTCGGGACTAGCGGGAGTGGTTACGAGCAGTACTTC. This translates into CSARGLGTSGSGYEQYF.